This TCR beta chain came from a study of blood T cells in healthy people across ages. A J-beta primer mix and a sample-barcoded 5' primer were used in a second PCR of roughly 6 to 11 cycles. TCRdb re-analysed the 5' RACE reads in MiXCR, keeping a single row per CDR3 protein. The sample comprises approximately 1,000,000 distinct CDR3 sequences, around two fifths of which are singletons, and about an eighth rests with the top ten. This CDR3 contains 13 residues. Trimming cost V 8 bases and J 0 bases, with 9 bases left between them. Germline V gene data show CDR1 as SEHNR and CDR2 as FQNEAQ (reference sequence).

The receptor was isolated from a man between 18 and 35 years old in good health. The chain recombines TRBV7-9 with TRBJ2-3, with D possibly being TRBD1 (6 bases). Sequencing was performed on blood. The CDR3 region is CASHRESTDTQYF. CDR3 coding DNA: TGTGCCAGCCACAGGGAGAGCACAGATACGCAGTATTTT.